This TCR beta chain was found in a study of CD8+ T cells in alopecia areata. General study points: More clonal than normal scalp was lesional scalp, particularly alopecia totalis/universalis. Among patients, TCR sharing was less clear than in mice, a difference possibly due in part to HLA diversity in the patient population.

Sorted out of PBMCs were CD4+ T cells and CD8+ T cells. Following RNA extraction, reverse transcription yielded cDNA that acted as the sequencing template. Data came from immunoSEQ multiplex PCR; TCRdb stores just in-frame clones and leaves some out. The sample consists of roughly 140,000 clones, around two thirds of them appearing once. About this clone itself: The antigen remains unidentified.

The CDR3 has 14 residues. Germline V gives CDR1 SQVTM, CDR2 ANQGSEA. The V end lost 2 bases, the J end lost 0 bases, and 9 bases lay between the germline ends. The sequenced sample consisted of CD8+ T cells sorted from blood. This sequence joins TRBV29-1 and TRBJ2-3, with D unresolved. This clonotype was sampled from a human donor in good health. The CDR3 here is CSVELLASTDTQYF. CDR3 nucleotides: TGCAGCGTTGAATTGCTCGCTAGCACAGATACGCAGTATTTT.